This T cell receptor beta chain was captured by sequencing in a study of human T cells and chemical hapten exposure. Overall study context: Mainly, slight library volume differences in the pool made TCR yields vary.

This clonotype was detected only a few times. Its target is unknown. Someone pulled total RNA out of unfractionated whole blood. Individual cDNA molecules had unique molecular identifiers attached to them by the library. Authors' methods: From about 20,000 to 690,000 TCRs were found per sample, with a median of 95,638. Each CDR3 protein is one row after TCRdb ran MiXCR on the 5' RACE reads. It is TCRdb's table, rather than the study itself, that gives the V and J calls and clone size. The sample includes tens of thousands of distinct CDR3 sequences, less than 9.5% of them seen just once. Study observations and caveats: No shift was seen in TCRs above 1 in 1000 frequency with DPC sensitization.

V shed 2 bases and J shed 2 bases, with 12 bases lying between them. Germline loops: CDR1 MNHEY, CDR2 SVGAGI. This CDR3 region has 16 residues. The TCR sequence derives from a male donor in good health. The rearrangement uses TRBV6-5 and TRBJ2-2; TRBD2 is a possible D gene (6 bases). The CDR3 here is CASSYRRDINTGELFF. The CDR3 nucleotides read TGTGCCAGCAGTTACAGGCGGGATATAAACACCGGGGAGCTGTTTTTT.